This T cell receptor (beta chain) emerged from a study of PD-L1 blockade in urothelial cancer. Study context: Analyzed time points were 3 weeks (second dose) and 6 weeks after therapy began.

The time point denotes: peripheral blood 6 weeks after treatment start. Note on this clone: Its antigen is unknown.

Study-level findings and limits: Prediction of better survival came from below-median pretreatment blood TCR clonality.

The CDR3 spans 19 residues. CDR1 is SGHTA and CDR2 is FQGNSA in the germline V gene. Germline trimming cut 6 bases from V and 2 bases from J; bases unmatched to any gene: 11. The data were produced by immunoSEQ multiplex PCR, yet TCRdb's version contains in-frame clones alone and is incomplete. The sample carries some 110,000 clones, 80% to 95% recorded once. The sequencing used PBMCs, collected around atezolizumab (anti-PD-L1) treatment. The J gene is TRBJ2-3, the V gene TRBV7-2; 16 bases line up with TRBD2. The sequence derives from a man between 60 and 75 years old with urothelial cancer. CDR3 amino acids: CASRRIGTSGRGSTDTQYF. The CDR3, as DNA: TGTGCCAGCAGAAGAATAGGGACTAGCGGGAGGGGCTCCACAGATACGCAGTATTTT. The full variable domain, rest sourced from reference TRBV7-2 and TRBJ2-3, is GAGVSQSPSNKVTEKGKDVELRCDPISGHTALYWYRQSLGQGLEFLIYFQGNSAPDKSGLPSDRFSAERTGGSVSTLTIQRTQQEDSAVYLCASRRIGTSGRGSTDTQYFGPGTRLTVL.